Below, 9 T cell receptor beta chains from the same sample are listed, as sequenced in a study of cytomegalovirus exposure and HLA in healthy donors (dated by TCRdb to the late 2010s). Library creation used the immunoSEQ multiplex PCR assay. The multiplex PCR relied on a mix of 60 forward primers for TCR Vbeta segments and 13 reverse primers for TCR Jbeta segments. As stored in TCRdb, this immuneACCESS dataset retains in-frame rearrangements with V and J assigned. A fraction of the clones does not appear; measured against another copy, unresolved V genes explain less than half of the discrepancy, and the remainder lacks a known reason. The sample table holds about 110,000 clones, of which around 86% were seen once. Around 1.9% of the sample goes to the ten largest clones. Material for sequencing was PBMCs. Receptors originate from a man aged 40-50 years in good health and CMV-seronegative.

The chain couples TRBV6-6 to TRBJ2-6; no reliable D call. The V end was cut by 2 bases, the J end by 2 bases, with 7 bases between. The CDR3 consists of 15 residues. Germline CDR1 and CDR2: MNHNY and SVGAGI (reference sequence). The CDR3 DNA sequence: TGTGCCAGCAGTTACGGAGTCACTGGGGCCAACGTCCTGACTTTC. Its translation: CASSYGVTGANVLTF.

J is TRBJ1-3 and V is TRBV6-5; 7 bases are a match to TRBD1. The CDR3 is made up of 13 amino acids. Germline V gives CDR1 MNHEY, CDR2 SVGAGI. Germline trimming cut 7 bases from V and 2 bases from J; bases unmatched to any gene: 2. The CDR3 sequence is CASTDRAGNTIYF. The CDR3 DNA reads as TGTGCCAGCACAGACAGGGCTGGAAACACCATATATTTT.

The genes are TRBV25-1 and TRBJ2-1; 11 bases agree with TRBD2. CDR3 length: 17 residues. In germline, CDR1 is MGHDK, CDR2 SYGVNS. J gave up 2 bases and V 4 bases, and 7 bases lay outside the gene matches. The CDR3 spells CASSGTSGGLAYNEQFF. The CDR3 DNA sequence: TGTGCCAGCAGTGGCACTAGCGGGGGCCTCGCCTACAATGAGCAGTTCTTC.

The V call is TRBV2, the J call TRBJ1-1; 8 bases agree with TRBD1. Germline values: CDR1 SNHLY, CDR2 FYNNEI. The junction had 8 bases not matched to a gene; V was cut back by 7 bases and J by 10 bases. The CDR3 sequence is 12 residues long. Here the CDR3 DNA reads TGTGCCAGCACCTCAGGGGGCGCGGTAGCTTTCTTT. It is translated as CASTSGGAVAFF.

The chain uses TRBV25-1 and TRBJ1-5, with D possibly TRBD1 on 6 matching bases. The germline V gene encodes CDR1 MGHDK and CDR2 SYGVNS. Trimming removed 4 bases at V and 2 bases at J, with 15 bases between. CDR3 length: 16 residues. The CDR3 is CASSAGGGHGNQPQHF. The CDR3 nucleotides read TGTGCCAGCAGTGCGGGGGGGGGACACGGCAATCAGCCCCAGCATTTT.

The table lists this clone with a count of one. The chain employs TRBV4-2 and TRBJ2-2, with D possibly matching TRBD2 (7 bases). Germline assignment: CDR1 LGHNA and CDR2 YNFKEQ. The CDR3 runs to 16 residues. Trimming removed 0 bases at V and 7 bases at J, with 15 bases between. CDR3 coding DNA: TGTGCCAGCAGCCAAGAAGGGGGGGCTCGAAACGGGGAGCTGTTTTTT. Translated, it gives CASSQEGGARNGELFF.

The genes are TRBV6-5 and TRBJ2-7; D might be TRBD2 (5 bases). CDR1 MNHEY and CDR2 SVGAGI come from the germline V gene. There are 14 residues in the CDR3. V gave up 6 bases and J gave up 6 bases, with 18 bases separating them. In DNA, the CDR3 is TGTGCCAGCAGCCAGAAACCGGGGATCGGCGAGCAGTACTTC. This codes for CASSQKPGIGEQYF.

This chain connects TRBV6-1 to TRBJ2-7; TRBD1 matches 9 bases. Germline V gives CDR1 MNHNS, CDR2 SASEGT. The V and J ends lost 6 bases and 6 bases, in that order; junction bases with no gene match: 9. The CDR3 has 14 amino acids. The CDR3 sequence is CASRLQGASGEQYF. CDR3 sequence (DNA): TGTGCCAGCAGATTACAGGGGGCGTCGGGCGAGCAGTACTTC.

A single count supports this clone. The rearrangement joins TRBV11-2 to TRBJ1-5; 12 bases match TRBD1. The ends lost 3 bases at V and 3 bases at J; junction bases unmatched: 12. This CDR3 comprises 19 residues. The germline gives CDR1 SGHAT, CDR2 FQNNGV. Here the CDR3 DNA reads TGTGCCAGCAGCTTGGGGACAGGGGGCTCTTTTAGGAACAATCAGCCCCAGCATTTT. Translated, it gives CASSLGTGGSFRNNQPQHF. Variable domain in full (rest from reference TRBV11-2 and TRBJ1-5): EAGVAQSPRYKIIEKRQSVAFWCNPISGHATLYWYQQILGQGPKLLIQFQNNGVVDDSQLPKDRFSAERLKGVDSTLKIQPAKLEDSAVYLCASSLGTGGSFRNNQPQHFGDGTRLSIL.